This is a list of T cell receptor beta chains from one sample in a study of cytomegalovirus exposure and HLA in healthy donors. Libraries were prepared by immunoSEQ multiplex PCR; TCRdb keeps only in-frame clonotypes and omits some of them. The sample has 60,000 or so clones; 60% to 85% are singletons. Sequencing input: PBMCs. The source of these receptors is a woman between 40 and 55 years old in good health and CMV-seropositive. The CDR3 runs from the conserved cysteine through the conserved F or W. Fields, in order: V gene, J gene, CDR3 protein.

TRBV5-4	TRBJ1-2	CASSTAVQVGYGYGYTF
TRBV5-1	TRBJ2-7	CASSLVGQVPYEQYF
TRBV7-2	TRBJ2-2	CASSRGGVGVLTGELFF
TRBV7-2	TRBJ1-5	CASSPNRAGTPGNQPQHF
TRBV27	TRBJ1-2	CASSLVRGRGYTF
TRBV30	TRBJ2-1	CAWSSYPQGLVEQFF
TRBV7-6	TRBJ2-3	CASSLDPGTDTQYF
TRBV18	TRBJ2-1	CASSPPPVWQGFLSYNEQFF
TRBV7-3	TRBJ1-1	CASRRRDRDLLMNTEAFF
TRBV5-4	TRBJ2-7	CASSLGRGQAGEQYF
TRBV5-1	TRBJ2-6	CASSPRGQGGSSGANVLTF
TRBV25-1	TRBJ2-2	CASSEYFVTGVTGELFF
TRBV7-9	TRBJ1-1	CASSLTGTEAFF
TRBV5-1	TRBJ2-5	CASSPGSGGPQETQYF
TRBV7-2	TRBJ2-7	CASSRRDSSSYEQYF
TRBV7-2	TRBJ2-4	CASSLGGGDKNIQYF
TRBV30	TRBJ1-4	CAWSWGGTTNEKLFF
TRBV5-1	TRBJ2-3	CASSLTGDPTDTQYF
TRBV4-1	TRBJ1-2	CASSHHPRTGAKDGYTF
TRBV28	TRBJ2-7	CASSLLGTGGVEQYF
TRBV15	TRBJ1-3	CATSRLSGDTIYF
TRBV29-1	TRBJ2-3	CSAALAGRADTQYF